Listed below are T cell receptor beta chains from one sample, sequenced in a study of CD8 T cells in Susac syndrome. Each CDR3 protein is one row after TCRdb ran MiXCR on the immunoSEQ multiplex PCR reads. Of under 250,000 distinct CDR3 sequences in the sample, 94% are singletons; the top ten hold over 0.15%. Sequencing input: CD4+ T cells from PBMCs. Every receptor here comes from a human donor with Susac syndrome. Both conserved end residues are trimmed from each CDR3. Each record gives: V gene, CDR3 protein.

TRBV15	ATSRDRESTDTQY
TRBV4-2	ASSLAIYNEQF
TRBV6-5	ASSPGTGGRTEAF
TRBV2	ASDPGGWGGETQY
TRBV6-2/TRBV6-3	ASSLTGPQHEQY
TRBV9	ASSADRGHETQY
TRBV5-4	ASSPRTGAYEQY
TRBV7-2	ASSPSRETQY
TRBV25-1	ASSARQRSYGYT
TRBV6-1	ASSEGLVDTMF
TRBV19	ASKGGYGYT
TRBV5-1	ASSLTSGGAVNEQF
TRBV29-1	SASGATDTQY
TRBV2	ASTEWAGGRGYT
TRBV7-9	ASSQFSSGELF
TRBV5-1	ASSLAGTTNQPQH
TRBV2	ASKQGLNTGELF
TRBV27	ASSPDRALTGELF
TRBV12-3/TRBV12-4	ASSDTSGVETQY
TRBV12-3/TRBV12-4	ASSYGDRIMNTEAF
TRBV4-3	ASSQEGLGATGNTIY
TRBV5-1	ASSLETGTDEQF
TRBV30	AWTWGVPETQY
TRBV7-6	ASTPPTEETQY
TRBV3-1	ASSQLGSEQY
TRBV7-2	ASSLAGSRYEQY
TRBV6-2/TRBV6-3	ASREYRVHMNTEAF
TRBV11-1	ASSPSRDGPYEQY
TRBV4-3	ASSQALGSYNEQF
TRBV5-6	ASSGGRPNYGYT
TRBV12-3/TRBV12-4	ASSPGPGENTEAF
TRBV11-2	ASSFGSHYYGYT
TRBV12-3/TRBV12-4	ASSLRTETRREQY
TRBV19	ASSMGLYEGRLAEAF
TRBV6-5	ASSYSSRGSNYGYT
TRBV27	ASSLSWAGVSSPLH
TRBV25-1	ASIKGTQFNYGYT
TRBV6-5	ASSSAGTGDYGYT
TRBV6-5	ASSYRRGRGYT
TRBV29-1	SVDHGLNTEAF
TRBV6-2/TRBV6-3	ASSYSGRGDRETQY
TRBV7-2	ASTTRTVYNEQF
TRBV9	ASSERAVGGGNSPLH
TRBV19	ASSLPHLYNEQF
TRBV5-1	ASSLEGGETAAGEQY